This TCR beta chain stems from a study of regulatory T cells. Whole-study results and caveats: Hydrophobic residues at CDR3 positions 6 and 7 were enriched in conventional CD4+ T cells of CD3G-deficient patients.

Remarks on this clone: What it binds is not known.

Every patient with CD3G deficiency had evidence of autoimmunity. CD4+ cells were sorted into CD25-high CD127-low regulatory cells and CD25-low CD127-high conventional cells. The PCR used 52 TRBV and 13 TRBJ primers. Some clones are missing from TCRdb's copy, which holds only in-frame ones; the method was immunoSEQ multiplex PCR. Of about 21,000 clones in the sample, 88% were seen once. Germline-derived CDR1 and CDR2 are MNHNS and SASEGT. The CDR3 has 15 residues. The V and J ends lost 5 bases and 1 base, in that order; junction bases with no gene match: 6. This TCR derives from a child under 18 with CD3G deficiency. Sample: conventional CD4+ T cells sorted from blood. This chain connects TRBV6-1 to TRBJ2-7; TRBD1 matches at 9 bases. Here the CDR3 DNA reads TGTGCCAGCAGTATGCGAGGGACAGGGTCCTACGAGCAGTACTTC. It encodes CASSMRGTGSYEQYF.